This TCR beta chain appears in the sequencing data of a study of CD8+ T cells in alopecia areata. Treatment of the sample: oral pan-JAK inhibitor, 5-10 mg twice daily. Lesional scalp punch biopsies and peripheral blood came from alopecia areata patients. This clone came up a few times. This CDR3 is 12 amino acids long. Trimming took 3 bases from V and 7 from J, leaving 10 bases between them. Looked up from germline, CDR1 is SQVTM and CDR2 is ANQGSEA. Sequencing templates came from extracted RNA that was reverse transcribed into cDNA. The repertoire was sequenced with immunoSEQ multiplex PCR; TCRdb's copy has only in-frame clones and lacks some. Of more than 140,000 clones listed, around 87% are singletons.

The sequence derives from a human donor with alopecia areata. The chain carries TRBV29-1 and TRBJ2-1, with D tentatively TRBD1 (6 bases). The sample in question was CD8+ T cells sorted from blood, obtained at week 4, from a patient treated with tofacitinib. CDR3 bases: TGCAGCGTTGACTTACAGGGTAATGAGCAGTTCTTC. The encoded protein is CSVDLQGNEQFF.